This entry is about one TCR beta chain. With V trimmed by 0 bases and J by 7 bases, 2 bases remained unmatched. The CDR3 is made up of 15 amino acids. CDR1 and CDR2 from the germline V gene are SGHNT and YYREEE (reference sequence). This sample was included in a study of control samples from healthy donors and cancer patients. Produced via immunoSEQ multiplex PCR; TCRdb's table is partial and in-frame only. The sample has some 150,000 clones, 75% to 95% seen once. The source is a young man in good health. Material for sequencing was blood. V usage is TRBV5-4 and J usage is TRBJ2-1; 12 bases match TRBD2. The DNA of the CDR3 is TGTGCCAGCAGCTTGGCTAGCGGGGGGGCAAATGAGCAGTTCTTC. Translated, it gives CASSLASGGANEQFF.